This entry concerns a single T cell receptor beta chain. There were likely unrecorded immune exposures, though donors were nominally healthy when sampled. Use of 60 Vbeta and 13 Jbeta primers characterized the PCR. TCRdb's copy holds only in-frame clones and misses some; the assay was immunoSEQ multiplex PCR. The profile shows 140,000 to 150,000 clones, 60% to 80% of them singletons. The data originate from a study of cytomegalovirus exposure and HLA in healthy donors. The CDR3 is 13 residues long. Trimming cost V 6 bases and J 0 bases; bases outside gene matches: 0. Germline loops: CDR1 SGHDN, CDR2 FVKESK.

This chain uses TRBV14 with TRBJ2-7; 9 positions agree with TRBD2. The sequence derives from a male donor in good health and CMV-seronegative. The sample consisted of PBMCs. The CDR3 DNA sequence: TGTGCCAGCAGAGCGGGAGGCTCCTACGAGCAGTACTTC. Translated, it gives CASRAGGSYEQYF. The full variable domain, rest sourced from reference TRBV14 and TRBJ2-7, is EAGVTQFPSHSVIEKGQTVTLRCDPISGHDNLYWYRRVMGKEIKFLLHFVKESKQDESGMPNNRFLAERTGGTYSTLKVQPAELEDSGVYFCASRAGGSYEQYFGPGTRLTVT.